Shown below are 7 T cell receptor beta chains from a single sample sequenced in a study of cytomegalovirus exposure and HLA in healthy donors. The PCR ran on 60 Vbeta and 13 Jbeta primers. Generated by immunoSEQ multiplex PCR, the TCRdb table keeps only in-frame clones and is missing some. In the table there are 120,000 to 150,000 clones, nearly 80% of which are singletons. Sequenced: PBMCs. These receptors originate from a man between 35 and 55 years old in good health and CMV-seropositive.

The chain has TRBV7-2 and TRBJ2-5; D uncertain. V lost 0 bases and J lost 3, with 8 bases in between. CDR3 size: 14 residues. CDR1 is SGHTA and CDR2 is FQGNSA in the germline V gene. CDR3: CASSLANSEETQYF. The CDR3 DNA reads as TGTGCCAGCAGCTTAGCTAACTCCGAAGAGACCCAGTACTTC.

The chain carries TRBV27 and TRBJ1-1, with D perhaps TRBD1 (5 bases). There are 15 residues in the CDR3. CDR1 and CDR2 from the germline V gene are MNHEY and SMNVEV (reference sequence). The V end was cut by 9 bases, the J end by 0 bases, with 17 bases between. CDR3 sequence: CASGTAGGMNTEAFF. In nucleotides, the CDR3 is TGTGCCAGTGGGACGGCCGGGGGGATGAACACTGAAGCTTTCTTT.

This chain connects TRBV5-1 to TRBJ1-4; no firm D call. Trimming removed 7 bases from V and 0 bases from J, with 10 bases in between. CDR3 length: 14 amino acids. The germline V gene has CDR1 SGHRS and CDR2 YFSETQ. The CDR3 protein is CASSLGATNEKLFF. The DNA of the CDR3 is TGCGCCAGCTCATTGGGAGCAACTAATGAAAAACTGTTTTTT.

As concerns this clone: Other DNA sequences in this sample translate to the same CDR3. The rearrangement joins TRBV6-5 to TRBJ2-7; TRBD1 aligns across 8 bases. Losses at the gene ends were 6 bases for V and 4 bases for J; bases not matched to a gene: 5. This CDR3 spans 13 amino acids. Germline values: CDR1 MNHEY, CDR2 SVGAGI. CDR3 protein: CASSLRTGYEQYF. Written as DNA, the CDR3 is TGTGCCAGCAGCTTAAGGACAGGGTACGAGCAGTACTTC.

The rearrangement links TRBV20-1 to TRBJ2-7; a weak D match, TRBD2 (5 bases). Germline assignment: CDR1 DFQATT and CDR2 SNEGSKA (reference sequence). The CDR3 length is 10 residues. V was trimmed by 7 bases and J by 3 bases, leaving 7 bases between them. DNA for the CDR3: TGCAGTGTCGGACTCTACGAGCAGTACTTC. Its protein product is CSVGLYEQYF.

V usage is TRBV27 and J usage is TRBJ1-1; 8 bases line up with TRBD1. CDR3 length equals 15 residues. The J segment lost 5 bases and the V segment lost 4 bases, leaving 9 bases of the junction unmatched. CDR1 and CDR2 (germline): MNHEY, SMNVEV (reference sequence). DNA for the CDR3: TGTGCCAGCAGTTCGGACAGGGAGGGGGAGACTGAAGCTTTCTTT. Residues: CASSSDREGETEAFF.

With respect to this clone: At one of its ends the junction is not consistent with the germline gene, which may arise from a read error. The V gene is TRBV7-9, the J gene TRBJ2-1; TRBD2 is a possible D gene (5 bases). From germline, CDR1 is SEHNR and CDR2 FQNEAQ (reference sequence). CDR3 length: 13 amino acids. CDR3 DNA sequence: TGTTCCAGCGGAGTGGCAGCGTACAATGAGCAGTTCTTC. The encoded protein is CSSGVAAYNEQFF.